The source of this T cell receptor (beta chain) is a study of T-cell memory formation after mild COVID-19. Study-level background: TCR clusters largely stayed donor specific.

The study, taken as a whole, reports: Pre-infection memory contained some responding clones, which suggested that cross-reactive memory had joined. CD4+ bias marked clones expanding day 15 to 37, unlike balanced contracting clones. The authors did not confirm SARS-CoV-2 specificity of second-wave clones peaking day 37.

MiXCR, run by TCRdb on the 5' RACE reads, gives a single entry per CDR3 protein. The sample has roughly 300,000 distinct CDR3 sequences, approximately 13% seen once; the top ten hold approximately 22%. This clonotype was observed a few times. What it recognizes is unknown. The sequence derives from a man younger than 35 who had mild COVID-19 (a few samples of this study predate the infection). Cell type and time point are not known. Sample: PBMCs or a T cell subset sorted from them (not recorded which).

CDR3: CSARAGPRNEQFF. CDR3 in DNA: TGCAGTGCTAGAGCGGGGCCAAGGAATGAGCAGTTCTTC. The gene calls are TRBV20-1 and TRBJ2-1; D tentatively fits TRBD1 or TRBD2 (5 bases each). The germline V gene encodes CDR1 DFQATT and CDR2 SNEGSKA (reference sequence). The V and J ends lost 1 base and 7 bases respectively, with 11 bases between them. CDR3 length: 13 residues.